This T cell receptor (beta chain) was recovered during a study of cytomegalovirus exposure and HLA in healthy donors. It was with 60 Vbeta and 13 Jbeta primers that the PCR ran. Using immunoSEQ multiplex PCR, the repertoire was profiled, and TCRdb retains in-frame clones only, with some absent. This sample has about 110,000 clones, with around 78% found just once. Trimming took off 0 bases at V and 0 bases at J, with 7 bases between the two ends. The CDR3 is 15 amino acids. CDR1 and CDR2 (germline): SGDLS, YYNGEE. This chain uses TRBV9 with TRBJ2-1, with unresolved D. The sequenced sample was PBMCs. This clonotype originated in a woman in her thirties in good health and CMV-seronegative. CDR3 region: CASSVASVSYNEQFF. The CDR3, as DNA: TGTGCCAGCAGCGTAGCTTCGGTCTCCTACAATGAGCAGTTCTTC.